Each of the 25 T cell receptor beta chains below was sequenced from the same sample in a study of CD8 T cells in Susac syndrome. The RNA, about 0.45 to 1 ug, was put through reverse transcription using random hexamers. TCRdb used MiXCR to reprocess the immunoSEQ multiplex PCR reads, holding one entry per CDR3 protein. The data show approximately 190,000 distinct CDR3 sequences, about 94% seen once. The specimen was CD4+ T cells from PBMCs. These TCRs come from a human donor with Susac syndrome.

The CDR3 is CASSLGVDNYGYTF. Here the CDR3 DNA reads TGCGCCAGCAGCTTGGGTGTGGACAACTATGGCTACACCTTC. This chain links TRBV5-1 with TRBJ1-2; D uncertain. The V gene lost 0 bases and the J gene lost 2 bases, with 8 bases spanning the gap. Looked up from germline, CDR1 is SGHRS and CDR2 is YFSETQ. CDR3 length equals 14 residues.

The rearrangement links TRBV5-1 to TRBJ2-3; D possibly corresponds to TRBD1 (6 bases). This CDR3 region has 16 residues. V was cut by 3 bases and J by 3 bases, with 17 bases left in between. Germline V gene sequence: CDR1 SGHRS, CDR2 YFSETQ. The CDR3 sequence is CASSSGPGARTDTQYF. In DNA, the CDR3 is TGCGCCAGCAGCTCGGGACCAGGGGCGCGGACAGATACGCAGTATTTT.

This clonotype occurred once. The rearrangement links TRBV20-1 to TRBJ1-3; D may be TRBD1 (6 bases). The germline V gene has CDR1 DFQATT and CDR2 SNEGSKA (reference sequence). Trimming pared 1 base from V and 2 bases from J, leaving 12 bases between. The CDR3 totals 15 residues. The CDR3 bases are TGCAGTGCTAGAGTTCGTCAGGGGACTGGAAACACCATATATTTT. It codes for CSARVRQGTGNTIYF.

The genes are TRBV3-1 and TRBJ2-5; 12 nucleotides agree with TRBD2. This CDR3 is built from 16 residues. Looked up from germline, CDR1 is LGHDT and CDR2 is YNNKEL (reference sequence). Trimming removed 4 bases from V and 2 bases from J; junction bases left unmatched: 5. The chain's CDR3 is CASSPKLAGGQETQYF. The CDR3 nucleotides read TGTGCCAGCAGCCCGAAACTAGCGGGGGGACAAGAGACCCAGTACTTC.

The DNA of the CDR3 is TGTGCCAGCAGGTCAAGGGGGAAGGCAACTAATGAAAAACTGTTTTTT. Translating it yields CASRSRGKATNEKLFF. V usage is TRBV7-8 and J usage is TRBJ1-4; D possibly corresponds to TRBD1 (6 bases). The germline V gene has CDR1 SGHVS and CDR2 FQNEAQ. The CDR3 has 16 amino acids. The germline V and J ends were trimmed by 6 bases and 0 bases, with 14 bases remaining between them.

The chain uses TRBV18 and TRBJ2-1; 7 bases fit TRBD2. Per germline, CDR1 KGHSH and CDR2 LQKENI. The CDR3 length is 13 residues. The trim removed 2 bases at V and 10 bases at J, leaving 5 bases unmatched. The CDR3 DNA sequence: TGTGCCAGCTCACCAGGGGGGGTTGAAGAGCAGTTCTTC. Encoded protein: CASSPGGVEEQFF.

This CDR3 reads CASSVTANTEAFF. In DNA form, the CDR3 reads TGTGCCAGCAGTGTGACAGCTAACACTGAAGCTTTCTTT. The rearrangement uses TRBV12-3 or TRBV12-4 and TRBJ1-1, with D possibly TRBD1 on 5 matching bases. The CDR3 runs 13 residues. V lost 5 bases to trimming and J lost 2 bases, with 9 bases between them.

The chain is built from TRBV5-1 and TRBJ2-5; D call uncertain. V was trimmed by 3 bases and J by 2 bases, leaving 8 bases between them. The CDR3 length is 13 residues. Germline assignment: CDR1 SGHRS and CDR2 YFSETQ. The CDR3 DNA sequence: TGCGCCAGCAGCTGGTGGGGACAAGAGACCCAGTACTTC. Translation: CASSWWGQETQYF.

This clonotype was recorded only once. The chain joins TRBV6-5 to TRBJ2-2, with D tentatively TRBD1 (6 bases). Trimming pared 0 bases from V and 5 bases from J, leaving 19 bases between. In germline, CDR1 is MNHEY, CDR2 SVGAGI. The CDR3 covers 18 residues. In DNA, the CDR3 is TGTGCCAGCAGTTACTCGTTAGGCGCAGGGGCTAAGACCGGGGAGCTGTTTTTT. Amino acids: CASSYSLGAGAKTGELFF.

The chain joins TRBV6-1 to TRBJ2-2; TRBD1 matches 10 bases. CDR3 length: 16 residues. V lost 4 bases, J lost 4 bases, and 6 bases stayed unmatched. Per the germline V gene, CDR1 is MNHNS and CDR2 is SASEGT. The CDR3: CASSVAGQGGTGELFF. DNA for the CDR3: TGTGCCAGCAGTGTAGCCGGACAGGGGGGCACCGGGGAGCTGTTTTTT.

The chain uses TRBV2 and TRBJ2-3; weak D call: TRBD1 (5 bases). CDR1 SNHLY and CDR2 FYNNEI come from the germline V gene. The CDR3 has 13 amino acids. V was pared by 4 bases and J by 1 base, with 6 bases between. CDR3: CASSGQRTDTQYF. The CDR3 nucleotides are TGTGCCAGCAGTGGACAGCGCACAGATACGCAGTATTTT.

The J gene is TRBJ1-6, the V gene TRBV6-2 or TRBV6-3; 8 nucleotides line up with TRBD1. This CDR3 is 12 amino acids long. The V gene's germline CDR1 is MNHEY and CDR2 SVGEGT. Trimming cost V 7 bases and J 11 bases; bases outside gene matches: 4. The CDR3 spells CASTETGAPLHF. The CDR3 nucleotides read TGTGCCAGCACGGAGACAGGGGCACCCCTCCACTTT.

This rearrangement joins TRBV20-1 to TRBJ1-2; the D gene is possibly TRBD1 (5 bases). The CDR3 contains 13 residues. Germline assignment: CDR1 DFQATT and CDR2 SNEGSKA (reference sequence). Trimming pared 4 bases from V and 4 bases from J, leaving 13 bases between. CDR3 in amino acids: CSATHRGFYGYTF. DNA for the CDR3: TGCAGTGCTACACACCGGGGCTTCTATGGCTACACCTTC.

The chain joins TRBV30 to TRBJ2-2; 9 bases are a match to TRBD2. With 8 bases clipped from V and 7 bases from J, the junction kept 14 bases outside the gene matches. Germline V lookup: CDR1 GTSNPN, CDR2 SVGIG (reference sequence). The CDR3 runs 15 residues. CDR3 amino acids: CAQGAGGNSGGELFF. The CDR3 DNA reads TGTGCCCAGGGAGCGGGGGGCAATTCAGGCGGGGAGCTGTTTTTT.

The chain combines TRBV20-1 with TRBJ1-1; tentatively, D is TRBD1 (5 bases). The CDR3 consists of 14 residues. Trimming shortened V by 6 bases and J by 1 base, and 15 bases separated the two germline ends. Germline values: CDR1 DFQATT, CDR2 SNEGSKA (reference sequence). The CDR3 coding sequence is TGCAGTGCCGGTTCGGACAAAGAGAACACTGAAGCTTTCTTT. This sequence encodes CSAGSDKENTEAFF.

The V call is TRBV19, the J call TRBJ2-5; no definite D call. The CDR3 runs to 14 residues. Trimming took off 3 bases at V and 7 bases at J, with 15 bases between the two ends. Germline V gene sequence: CDR1 LNHDA, CDR2 SQIVND (reference sequence). The CDR3 DNA reads as TGTGCCAGTAGTATTATACCGGAAAAGGGGACCCAGTACTTC. This encodes CASSIIPEKGTQYF.

The chain uses TRBV6-5 and TRBJ2-1, with D hard to call. The V and J ends lost 3 bases and 8 bases respectively, with 14 bases between them. The CDR3 contains 14 residues. Looked up from germline, CDR1 is MNHEY and CDR2 is SVGAGI. The CDR3 loop is CASSYRPVSDEQFF. The DNA for the CDR3 is TGTGCCAGCAGTTATAGGCCTGTGAGCGATGAGCAGTTCTTC.

The chain is built from TRBV6-6 and TRBJ1-5; TRBD1 matches at 8 bases. The CDR3 spans 16 residues. Germline V gene data show CDR1 as MNHNY and CDR2 as SVGAGI (reference sequence). The ends lost 1 base at V and 4 bases at J; junction bases unmatched: 6. CDR3: CASSYLMGQANQPQHF. DNA of the CDR3: TGTGCCAGCAGTTACTTAATGGGACAGGCTAATCAGCCCCAGCATTTT.

The chain employs TRBV9 and TRBJ2-1; D unresolved. Trimming stripped 4 bases from V and 4 bases from J, with 3 bases between. This CDR3 has 11 amino acids. Germline V gene sequence: CDR1 SGDLS, CDR2 YYNGEE. CDR3 DNA sequence: TGTGCCAGCAGCCGGTACAATGAGCAGTTCTTC. It is translated as CASSRYNEQFF.

This sequence joins TRBV12-3 or TRBV12-4 and TRBJ2-7; no firm D call. V was clipped by 3 bases and J by 5 bases, with 5 bases between them. This CDR3 has 11 amino acids. For the CDR3, the DNA is TGTGCCAGCAGTTTTTTTCACGAGCAGTACTTC. The encoded protein is CASSFFHEQYF.

The chain combines TRBV19 with TRBJ1-5, with D unclear. Germline lookup yields CDR1 LNHDA and CDR2 SQIVND (reference sequence). The CDR3 is made up of 15 amino acids. Trimming cost V 3 bases and J 4 bases, with 13 bases left between them. The CDR3 DNA reads as TGTGCCAGTAGTATCCAGCAGCCGGGTAATCAGCCCCAGCATTTT. This codes for CASSIQQPGNQPQHF. The full variable domain, rest sourced from reference TRBV19 and TRBJ1-5, is DGGITQSPKYLFRKEGQNVTLSCEQNLNHDAMYWYRQDPGQGLRLIYYSQIVNDFQKGDIAEGYSVSREKKESFPLTVTSAQKNPTAFYLCASSIQQPGNQPQHFGDGTRLSIL.

The chain employs TRBV6-5 and TRBJ2-3; D uncertain. The germline CDR1 and CDR2 sequences are MNHEY and SVGAGI. This CDR3 has 14 amino acids. Trimming left V 2 bases short and J 0 bases short, with 6 bases between. The CDR3 sequence is CASSYRTSTDTQYF. As DNA, the CDR3 is TGTGCCAGCAGTTACAGGACGAGCACAGATACGCAGTATTTT.

This sequence joins TRBV4-3 and TRBJ2-7, with 7 bases lining up with TRBD1. The CDR3 has 16 amino acids. The germline V gene encodes CDR1 LGHNA and CDR2 YSLEER. J lost 3 bases, V lost 0 bases, and 8 bases had no gene match. CDR3 bases: TGCGCCAGCAGCCAAGATCATACAGGGGATTTCTACGAGCAGTACTTC. This sequence encodes CASSQDHTGDFYEQYF.

The V call is TRBV12-3 or TRBV12-4, the J call TRBJ2-1, with D possibly matching TRBD1 (6 bases). V shed 4 bases and J shed 3 bases, with 25 bases lying between them. The CDR3 extends over 19 amino acids. The CDR3 DNA reads as TGTGCCAGCAGTTCCTACATTTCTACAGGGAAAGGGGACTACAATGAGCAGTTCTTC. Protein sequence: CASSSYISTGKGDYNEQFF.

The chain is built from TRBV6-5 and TRBJ2-3; no definite D call. Between the trimmed V and J ends, which lost 6 bases and 2 bases, there was a span of 9 bases. Germline assignment: CDR1 MNHEY and CDR2 SVGAGI. This CDR3 comprises 13 residues. CDR3 nucleotide sequence: TGTGCCAGCAGCATACAGTTCACAGATACGCAGTATTTT. The encoded protein is CASSIQFTDTQYF.